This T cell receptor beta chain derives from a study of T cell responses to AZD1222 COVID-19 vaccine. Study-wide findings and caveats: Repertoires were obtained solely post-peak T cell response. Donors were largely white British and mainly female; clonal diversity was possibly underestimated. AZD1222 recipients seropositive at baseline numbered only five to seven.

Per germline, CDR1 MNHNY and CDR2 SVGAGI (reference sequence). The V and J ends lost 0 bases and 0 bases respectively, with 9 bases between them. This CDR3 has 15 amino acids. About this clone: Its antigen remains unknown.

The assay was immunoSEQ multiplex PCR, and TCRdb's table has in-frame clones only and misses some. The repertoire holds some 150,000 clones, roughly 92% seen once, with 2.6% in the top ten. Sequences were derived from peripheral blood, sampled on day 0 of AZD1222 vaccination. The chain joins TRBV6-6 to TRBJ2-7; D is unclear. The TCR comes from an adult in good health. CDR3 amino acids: CASSYSTPSSYEQYF. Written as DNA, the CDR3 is TGTGCCAGCAGTTACTCTACCCCAAGCTCCTACGAGCAGTACTTC.